This T cell receptor (beta chain) was observed in a study of CD8 T cells in Susac syndrome. The sequenced target, TCR beta, came from blood CD8+ and CD4+ T cells. The study used treatment-naive patients who had stable or active relapsing-remitting disease as multiple sclerosis controls. Negative isolation was used for CD8+ and CD4+ T cells, and FACS enrichment was applied to TEMRA cells. RNA, at roughly 0.45 to 1 ug, was reverse transcribed with random hexamers. immunoSEQ multiplex PCR amplified TCR beta CDR3 across 54 Vbeta, 13 Jbeta. MiXCR, applied by TCRdb to the immunoSEQ multiplex PCR reads, yields one record per CDR3 protein. The sample contains about 180,000 distinct CDR3 sequences, approximately 94% of which appear only once. The receptor comes from a human donor with multiple sclerosis. Sequenced input: CD4+ T cells from PBMCs.

The CDR3, as DNA: TGTGCCACCAGCAGAGATGTTCGCAGGGGGCTTGGGGAGACCCAGTACTTC. Translation gives CATSRDVRRGLGETQYF. The chain couples TRBV15 to TRBJ2-5, with 8 bases fitting TRBD1. The V gene end was trimmed by 0 bases and the J gene end by 5 bases; junction bases not matched to a gene: 11. Germline values: CDR1 LNHNV, CDR2 YYDKDF (reference sequence). The CDR3 has 17 amino acids.